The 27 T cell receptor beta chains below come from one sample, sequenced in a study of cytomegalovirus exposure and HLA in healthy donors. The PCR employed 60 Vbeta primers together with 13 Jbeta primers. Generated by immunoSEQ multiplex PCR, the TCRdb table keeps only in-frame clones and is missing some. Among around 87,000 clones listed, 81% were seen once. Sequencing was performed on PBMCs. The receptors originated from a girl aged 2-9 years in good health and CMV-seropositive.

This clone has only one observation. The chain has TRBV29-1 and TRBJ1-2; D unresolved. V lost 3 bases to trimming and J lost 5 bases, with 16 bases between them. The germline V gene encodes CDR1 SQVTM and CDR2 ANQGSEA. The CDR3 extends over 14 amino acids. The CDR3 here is CSVDNPDSGYGYTF. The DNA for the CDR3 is TGCAGCGTTGATAACCCAGACTCGGGTTATGGCTACACCTTC.

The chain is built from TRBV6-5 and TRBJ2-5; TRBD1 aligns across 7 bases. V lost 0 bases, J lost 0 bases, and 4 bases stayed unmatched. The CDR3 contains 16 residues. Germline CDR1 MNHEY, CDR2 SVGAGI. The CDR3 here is CASSYSGTENQETQYF. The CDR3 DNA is TGTGCCAGCAGTTACTCTGGGACAGAAAACCAAGAGACCCAGTACTTC.

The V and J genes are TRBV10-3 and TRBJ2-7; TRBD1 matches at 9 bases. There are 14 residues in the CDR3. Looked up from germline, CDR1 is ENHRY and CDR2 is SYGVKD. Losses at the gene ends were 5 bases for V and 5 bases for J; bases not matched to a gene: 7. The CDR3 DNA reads TGTGCCATCAGTACGGCCGGGACAGGGCACGAGCAGTACTTC. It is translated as CAISTAGTGHEQYF.

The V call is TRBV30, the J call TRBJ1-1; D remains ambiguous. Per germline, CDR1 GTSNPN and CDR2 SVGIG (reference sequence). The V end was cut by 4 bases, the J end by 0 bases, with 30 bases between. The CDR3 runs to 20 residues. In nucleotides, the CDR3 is TGTGCCTGGACCCGCAAAGTAATGGGTACAGAATTTCCCATGAACACTGAAGCTTTCTTT. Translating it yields CAWTRKVMGTEFPMNTEAFF.

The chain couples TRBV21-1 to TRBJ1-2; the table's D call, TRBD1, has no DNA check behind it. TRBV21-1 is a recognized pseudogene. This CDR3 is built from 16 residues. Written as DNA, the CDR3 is TGTGCCAGCAGCATAGGGACAGGGGTCGCTAACTATGGCTACACCTTC. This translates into CASSIGTGVANYGYTF.

The CDR3 region has the DNA TGTGCCAGCGGGACAGGGGGAAGTGAGCAGTTCTTC. The encoded protein is CASGTGGSEQFF. The chain uses TRBV7-9 and TRBJ2-1, with 11 bases that match TRBD1. Germline CDR1 SEHNR, CDR2 FQNEAQ (reference sequence). V trimming: 8 bases; J trimming: 9 bases; junction bases outside the gene matches: 3. The CDR3 length is 12 residues.

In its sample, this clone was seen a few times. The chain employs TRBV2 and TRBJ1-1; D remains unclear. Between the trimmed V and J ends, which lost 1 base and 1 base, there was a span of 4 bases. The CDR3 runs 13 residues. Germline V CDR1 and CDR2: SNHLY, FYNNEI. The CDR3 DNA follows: TGTGCCAGCAGTGAAGAAGCGAACACTGAAGCTTTCTTT. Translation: CASSEEANTEAFF.

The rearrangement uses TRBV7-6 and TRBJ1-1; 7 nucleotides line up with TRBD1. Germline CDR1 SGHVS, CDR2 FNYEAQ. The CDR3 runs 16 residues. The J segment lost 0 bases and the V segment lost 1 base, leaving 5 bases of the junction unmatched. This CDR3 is CASSLDRGGVNTEAFF. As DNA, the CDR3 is TGTGCCAGCAGCTTAGACAGGGGAGGAGTGAACACTGAAGCTTTCTTT.

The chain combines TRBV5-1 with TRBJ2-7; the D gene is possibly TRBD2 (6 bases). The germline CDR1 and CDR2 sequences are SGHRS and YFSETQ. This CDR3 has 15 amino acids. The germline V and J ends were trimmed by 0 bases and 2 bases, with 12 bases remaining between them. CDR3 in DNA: TGCGCCAGCAGCTTGGGTGCGGGAACGCCCTACGAGCAGTACTTC. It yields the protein CASSLGAGTPYEQYF. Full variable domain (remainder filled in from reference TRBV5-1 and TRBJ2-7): KAGVTQTPRYLIKTRGQQVTLSCSPISGHRSVSWYQQTPGQGLQFLFEYFSETQRNKGNFPGRFSGRQFSNSRSEMNVSTLELGDSALYLCASSLGAGTPYEQYFGPGTRLTVT.

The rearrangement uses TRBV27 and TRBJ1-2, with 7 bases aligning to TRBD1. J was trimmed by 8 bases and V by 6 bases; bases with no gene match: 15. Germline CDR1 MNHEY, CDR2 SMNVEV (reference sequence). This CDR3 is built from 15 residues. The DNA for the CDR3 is TGTGCCAGCAGGCCCAATAGCGACAGGGTTTTAGGCTACACCTTC. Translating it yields CASRPNSDRVLGYTF.

This CDR3 is CASSLAGSGRSAGELFF. The CDR3 bases are TGCGCCAGCAGCTTGGCCGGCAGCGGGAGAAGCGCCGGGGAGCTGTTTTTT. This sequence joins TRBV5-1 and TRBJ2-2, with 8 bases matching TRBD2. There are 17 residues in the CDR3. The germline V gene has CDR1 SGHRS and CDR2 YFSETQ. With V trimmed by 0 bases and J by 6 bases, 10 bases remained unmatched.

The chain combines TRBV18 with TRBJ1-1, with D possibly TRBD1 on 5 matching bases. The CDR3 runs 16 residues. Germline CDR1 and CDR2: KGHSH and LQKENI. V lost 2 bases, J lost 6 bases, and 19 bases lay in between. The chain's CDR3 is CASSPFTGGTKPEAFF. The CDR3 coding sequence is TGTGCCAGCTCACCATTCACAGGTGGAACCAAACCTGAAGCTTTCTTT. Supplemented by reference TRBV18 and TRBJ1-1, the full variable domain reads NAGVMQNPRHLVRRRGQEARLRCSPMKGHSHVYWYRQLPEEGLKFMVYLQKENIIDESGMPKERFSAEFPKEGPSILRIQQVVRGDSAAYFCASSPFTGGTKPEAFFGQGTRLTVV.

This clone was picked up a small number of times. DNA of the CDR3: TGTGCCAGCAGCCCGACAACCTCTGAAGCTTTCTTT. It encodes CASSPTTSEAFF. The J gene is TRBJ1-1, the V gene TRBV7-9; D call uncertain. The CDR3 length is 12 residues. V was shortened by 5 bases and J by 6 bases, with 10 bases between the two germline ends. Germline CDR1 is SEHNR and CDR2 is FQNEAQ (reference sequence).

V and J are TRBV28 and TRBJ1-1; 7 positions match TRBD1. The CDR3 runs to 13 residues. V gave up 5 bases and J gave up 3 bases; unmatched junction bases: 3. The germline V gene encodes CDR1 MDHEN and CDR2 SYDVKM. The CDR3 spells CASSPTGDTEAFF. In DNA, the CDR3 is TGTGCCAGCAGTCCCACAGGGGACACTGAAGCTTTCTTT.

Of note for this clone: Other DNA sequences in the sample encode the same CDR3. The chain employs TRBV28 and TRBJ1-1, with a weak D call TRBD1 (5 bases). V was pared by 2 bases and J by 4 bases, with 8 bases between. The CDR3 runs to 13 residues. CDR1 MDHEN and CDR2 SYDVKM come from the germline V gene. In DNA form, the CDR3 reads TGTGCCAGCAGTTTACTGGGGGGCACTGAAGCTTTCTTT. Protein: CASSLLGGTEAFF.

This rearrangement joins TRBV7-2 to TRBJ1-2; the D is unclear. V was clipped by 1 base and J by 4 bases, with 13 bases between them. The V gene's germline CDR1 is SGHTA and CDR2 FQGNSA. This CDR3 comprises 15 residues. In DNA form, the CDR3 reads TGTGCCAGCAGCTTAGATGCGGGTCTCGGCTATGGCTACACCTTC. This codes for CASSLDAGLGYGYTF.

The CDR3 reads CSVVLYTEAFF. In nucleotides, the CDR3 is TGCAGCGTTGTACTCTACACTGAAGCTTTCTTT. The chain carries TRBV29-1 and TRBJ1-1; no definite D call. Germline loops: CDR1 SQVTM, CDR2 ANQGSEA. V lost 4 bases and J 3 bases, leaving 6 bases between the germline ends. The CDR3 contains 11 residues.

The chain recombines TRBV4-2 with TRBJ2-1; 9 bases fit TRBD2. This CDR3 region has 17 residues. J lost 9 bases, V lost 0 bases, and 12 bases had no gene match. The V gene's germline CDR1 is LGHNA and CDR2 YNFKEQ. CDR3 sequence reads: CASSQDFRGGRAAEQFF. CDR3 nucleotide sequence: TGTGCCAGCAGCCAAGACTTCAGGGGCGGGAGGGCGGCTGAGCAGTTCTTC.

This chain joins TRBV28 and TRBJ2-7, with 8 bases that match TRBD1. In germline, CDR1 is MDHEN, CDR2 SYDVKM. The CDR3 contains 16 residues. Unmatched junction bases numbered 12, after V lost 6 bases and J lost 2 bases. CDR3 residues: CASRPRGLHFPYEQYF. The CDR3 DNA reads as TGTGCCAGCAGACCCAGGGGGCTCCACTTTCCCTACGAGCAGTACTTC. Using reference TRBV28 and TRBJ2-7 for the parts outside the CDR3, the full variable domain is DVKVTQSSRYLVKRTGEKVFLECVQDMDHENMFWYRQDPGLGLRLIYFSYDVKMKEKGDIPEGYSVSREKKERFSLILESASTNQTSMYLCASRPRGLHFPYEQYFGPGTRLTVT.

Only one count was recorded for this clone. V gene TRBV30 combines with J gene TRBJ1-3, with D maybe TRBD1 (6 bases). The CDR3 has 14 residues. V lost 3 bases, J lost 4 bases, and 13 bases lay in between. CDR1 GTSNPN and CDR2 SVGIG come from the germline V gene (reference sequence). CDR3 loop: CAWRATGSGNTIYF. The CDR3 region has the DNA TGTGCCTGGAGGGCTACAGGGTCCGGAAACACCATATATTTT.

The CDR3 bases are TGTGCCAGCAGTTACTCTTACAGGGGCTCCTACGAGCAGTACTTC. Translated: CASSYSYRGSYEQYF. The genes are TRBV6-5 and TRBJ2-7; 7 bases align to TRBD1. Trimming cost V 0 bases and J 0 bases; bases outside gene matches: 2. From germline, CDR1 is MNHEY and CDR2 SVGAGI. CDR3 length equals 15 residues.

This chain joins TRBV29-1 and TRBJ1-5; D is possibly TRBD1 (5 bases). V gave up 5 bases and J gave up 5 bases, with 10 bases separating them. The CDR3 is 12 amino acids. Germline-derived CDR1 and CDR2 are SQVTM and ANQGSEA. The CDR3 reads CSVKGADQPQHF. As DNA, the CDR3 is TGCAGCGTTAAAGGGGCCGATCAGCCCCAGCATTTT.

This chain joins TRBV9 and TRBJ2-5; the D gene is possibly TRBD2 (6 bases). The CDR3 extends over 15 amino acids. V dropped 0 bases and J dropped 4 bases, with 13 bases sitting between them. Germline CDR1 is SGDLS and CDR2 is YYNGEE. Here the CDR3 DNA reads TGTGCCAGCAGCGTAGCGGGAAGGGGAGGAGAGACCCAGTACTTC. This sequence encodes CASSVAGRGGETQYF.

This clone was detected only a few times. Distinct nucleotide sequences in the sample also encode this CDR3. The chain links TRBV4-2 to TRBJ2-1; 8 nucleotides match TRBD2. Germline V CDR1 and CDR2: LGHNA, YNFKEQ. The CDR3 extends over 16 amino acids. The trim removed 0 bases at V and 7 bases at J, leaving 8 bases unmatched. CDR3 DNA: TGTGCCAGCAGCCAAGAGGCTAGCGGGTCTCCTAATGAGCAGTTCTTC. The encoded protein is CASSQEASGSPNEQFF.

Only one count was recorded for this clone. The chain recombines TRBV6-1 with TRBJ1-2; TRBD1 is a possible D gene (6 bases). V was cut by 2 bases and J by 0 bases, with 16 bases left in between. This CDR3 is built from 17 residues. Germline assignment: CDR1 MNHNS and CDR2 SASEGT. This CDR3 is CASSERWTAQANYGYTF. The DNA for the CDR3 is TGTGCCAGCAGTGAACGGTGGACAGCGCAGGCTAACTATGGCTACACCTTC.

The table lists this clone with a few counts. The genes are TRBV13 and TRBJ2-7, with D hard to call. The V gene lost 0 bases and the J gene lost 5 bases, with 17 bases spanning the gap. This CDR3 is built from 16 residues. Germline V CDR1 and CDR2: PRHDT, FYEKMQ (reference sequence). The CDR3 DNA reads TGTGCCAGCAGCTTAGGCGGGTTAGCCTCTTTGAACGAGCAGTACTTC. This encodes CASSLGGLASLNEQYF.

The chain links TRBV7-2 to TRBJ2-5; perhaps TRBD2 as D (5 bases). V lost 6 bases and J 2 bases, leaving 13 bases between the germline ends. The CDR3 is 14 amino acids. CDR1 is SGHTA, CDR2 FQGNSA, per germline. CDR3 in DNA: TGTGCCAGCAGTTTCCTACGGGAACAAGAGACCCAGTACTTC. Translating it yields CASSFLREQETQYF.